This T cell receptor beta chain is drawn from a study of Tregs in tolerant kidney transplant recipients. Overall study context: A 3-day belatacept mixed lymphocyte reaction, sometimes plus 5-day graft donor restimulation, preceded CD4+CD25+CD127- sorting.

The CDR3 consists of 12 residues. Germline lookup yields CDR1 SGHVS and CDR2 FNYEAQ. Between the trimmed V and J ends, which lost 5 bases and 7 bases, there was a span of 8 bases. Here immunoSEQ multiplex PCR was the method, and the copy in TCRdb shows in-frame clones only, minus some. The sample lists 35,000 to 50,000 clones, less than 97% occurring once. Turning to this clone: Its antigen is not identified.

The chain has TRBV7-6 and TRBJ1-4; D remains ambiguous. The TCR comes from a human donor in good health. The source material was Tregs from blood cultured with allogeneic cells. CDR3 bases: TGTGCCAGCAGCCGTTCCAGTGAAAAACTGTTTTTT. Translated: CASSRSSEKLFF.